Ten or more counts support the clone carrying this TCR beta chain. Its cognate antigen is unknown. Amplified TCR beta CDR3 regions came from RNA transcripts. An initial round of RT-PCR targeting the TCR CDR3 relied on the HTBI primer set. TCRdb reprocessed the multiplex PCR reads via MiXCR and lists one record per CDR3 protein. Here the sample spans 250,000 or so distinct CDR3 sequences, approximately 16% being singletons. The sample comes from a study of T cells in Graves' hyperthyroidism and ophthalmopathy. In germline, CDR1 is LNHNV, CDR2 YYDKDF (reference sequence). The ends lost 5 bases at V and 0 bases at J; junction bases unmatched: 8. This CDR3 has 17 residues. General study findings and limits: Expanded thyroid clonotypes (above 0.001) were mostly also found in blood.

Sample: blood. The chain links TRBV15 to TRBJ1-5, with TRBD1 identical over 9 bases. The TCR comes from a woman aged 18-29 years with Graves' ophthalmopathy. CDR3 residues: CATSSGTGTYSNQPQHF. The CDR3 region has the DNA TGTGCCACCAGCTCCGGGACAGGGACTTATAGCAATCAGCCCCAGCATTTT.